Below, 18 T cell receptor beta chains from the same sample are listed, as sequenced in a study of blood T cell repertoires in COVID-19. Data came from immunoSEQ multiplex PCR; TCRdb stores just in-frame clones and leaves some out. The sample includes 200,000 to 250,000 clones, 75% to 90% of them seen just once. Sequencing input: PBMCs or T cells enriched from blood (not recorded which). The receptors shown here come from a woman in her late teens or twenties in a cohort exposed to, infected with or recovered from COVID-19 (not recorded which).

This chain links TRBV11-2 with TRBJ2-6; 7 nucleotides agree with TRBD1. The CDR3 loop spans 15 amino acids. The J segment lost 2 bases and the V segment lost 2 bases, leaving 0 bases of the junction unmatched. Germline assignment: CDR1 SGHAT and CDR2 FQNNGV. CDR3 nucleotide sequence: TGTGCCAGCAGCTTACAGGGGGCTGGGGCCAACGTCCTGACTTTC. This sequence encodes CASSLQGAGANVLTF.

CDR3 region: CATSETGTGYGYTF. The CDR3 DNA follows: TGTGCCACCAGTGAAACCGGGACAGGGTATGGCTACACCTTC. The V call is TRBV24-1, the J call TRBJ1-2; 9 nucleotides agree with TRBD1. The CDR3 is 14 amino acids. With 4 bases clipped from V and 5 bases from J, the junction kept 4 bases outside the gene matches. CDR1 and CDR2 from the germline V gene are KGHDR and SFDVKD.

CDR3 amino acids: CAWTPLNTEAFF. The CDR3 DNA follows: TGTGCCTGGACTCCTCTGAACACTGAAGCTTTCTTT. This chain links TRBV30 with TRBJ1-1; D is unresolved. The V end was cut by 4 bases, the J end by 0 bases, with 6 bases between. Looked up from germline, CDR1 is GTSNPN and CDR2 is SVGIG (reference sequence). The CDR3 covers 12 residues.

The chain carries TRBV29-1 and TRBJ2-5; 7 positions match TRBD1. V shed 3 bases and J 2 bases; nucleotides not matched to a gene: 6. Germline V CDR1 and CDR2: SQVTM, ANQGSEA. The CDR3 covers 14 residues. The CDR3 is CSVDVGTDQETQYF. CDR3 coding DNA: TGCAGCGTTGACGTTGGGACAGATCAAGAGACCCAGTACTTC.

The chain couples TRBV5-3 to TRBJ2-2; 7 bases line up with TRBD1. TRBV5-3 is filed as an ORF, its function uncertain. The CDR3 has 15 amino acids. The J segment lost 1 base and the V segment lost 4 bases, leaving 4 bases of the junction unmatched. CDR3 in DNA: TGTGCCAGAAGCCCCGACAGGGAGAACACCGGGGAGCTGTTTTTT. The encoded protein is CARSPDRENTGELFF.

The chain has TRBV4-1 and TRBJ1-1; 7 bases align to TRBD1. Germline values: CDR1 MGHRA, CDR2 YSYEKL. J was trimmed by 3 bases and V by 4 bases; bases with no gene match: 11. This CDR3 comprises 16 residues. Written as DNA, the CDR3 is TGCGCCAGCAGCCCACTACTTCGACAGGGCGACACTGAAGCTTTCTTT. This encodes CASSPLLRQGDTEAFF.

This sequence joins TRBV2 and TRBJ1-1, with D uncertain. Germline CDR1 reads SNHLY; CDR2 reads FYNNEI. The V and J ends lost 3 bases and 2 bases respectively, with 10 bases between them. This CDR3 is 14 amino acids long. The CDR3 here is CASSDEGINTEAFF. As DNA, the CDR3 is TGTGCCAGCAGTGATGAGGGTATAAACACTGAAGCTTTCTTT.

The chain is built from TRBV5-4 and TRBJ2-5; 8 bases agree with TRBD1. The CDR3 is made up of 13 amino acids. V lost 5 bases to trimming and J lost 5 bases; unmatched junction nucleotides: 5. Per germline, CDR1 SGHNT and CDR2 YYREEE (reference sequence). The CDR3 is CASSPQGVETQYF. DNA of the CDR3: TGTGCCAGCAGTCCACAGGGGGTGGAGACCCAGTACTTC.

V is TRBV7-8 and J is TRBJ1-4; D gene unclear. Germline loops: CDR1 SGHVS, CDR2 FQNEAQ. Trimming pared 4 bases from V and 4 bases from J, leaving 13 bases between. The CDR3 is 15 amino acids. The CDR3 loop reads CASSSDPRLNEKLFF. The CDR3 bases are TGTGCCAGCAGCTCAGATCCCAGGCTTAATGAAAAACTGTTTTTT.

The chain recombines TRBV11-2 with TRBJ2-5, with TRBD2 matching over 11 bases. Germline V gene lookup returns CDR1 SGHAT and CDR2 FQNNGV. The J segment lost 5 bases and the V segment lost 6 bases, leaving 14 bases of the junction unmatched. The CDR3 spans 17 residues. This CDR3 reads CASREDFRTSGWETQYF. The CDR3 DNA reads TGTGCCAGCAGGGAAGACTTCAGGACTAGCGGGTGGGAGACCCAGTACTTC.

The chain has TRBV5-5 and TRBJ2-2, with D perhaps matching TRBD2 (6 bases). Trimming removed 4 bases at V and 4 bases at J, with 14 bases between. The CDR3 totals 15 residues. Germline V gene lookup returns CDR1 SGHKS and CDR2 YYEKEE (reference sequence). For the CDR3, the DNA is TGTGCCAGCAGCGTCGGGAGTTCTTTCACCGGGGAGCTGTTTTTT. Protein: CASSVGSSFTGELFF.

The chain uses TRBV2 and TRBJ2-2, with 7 bases aligning to TRBD1. The germline gives CDR1 SNHLY, CDR2 FYNNEI. V lost 5 bases to trimming and J lost 6 bases; unmatched junction nucleotides: 3. The CDR3 extends over 13 amino acids. This CDR3 is CASSSTGPGELFF. As DNA, the CDR3 is TGTGCCAGCAGTTCGACAGGGCCCGGGGAGCTGTTTTTT.

The CDR3 reads CASHTQGSGTGELFF. In nucleotides, the CDR3 is TGTGCGAGTCATACCCAGGGGTCGGGGACCGGGGAGCTGTTTTTT. V gene TRBV7-3 combines with J gene TRBJ2-2, with D possibly being TRBD1 (6 bases). This CDR3 has 15 amino acids. The V gene's germline CDR1 is SGHTA and CDR2 FQGTGA.

The chain links TRBV4-1 to TRBJ1-4; D unresolved. CDR3 length: 14 residues. CDR1 and CDR2 from the germline V gene are MGHRA and YSYEKL. The V end was cut by 1 base, the J end by 8 bases, with 11 bases between. For the CDR3, the DNA is TGCGCCAGCAGCCAAGTCCCGGGTAACGAAAAACTGTTTTTT. It translates to CASSQVPGNEKLFF.

This chain connects TRBV7-9 to TRBJ1-1; 7 bases fit TRBD1. The CDR3 spans 16 residues. Losses at the gene ends were 5 bases for V and 1 base for J; bases not matched to a gene: 10. Germline CDR1 SEHNR, CDR2 FQNEAQ (reference sequence). DNA for the CDR3: TGTGCCAGCAGCCAAGAACAGGGGTTGAGGAACACTGAAGCTTTCTTT. Its protein product is CASSQEQGLRNTEAFF.

The rearrangement uses TRBV24-1 and TRBJ2-7, with D maybe TRBD1 (5 bases). There are 16 residues in the CDR3. Per the germline V gene, CDR1 is KGHDR and CDR2 is SFDVKD. Between the trimmed V and J ends, which lost 8 bases and 2 bases, there was a span of 21 bases. DNA for the CDR3: TGTGCCACCACCTGGCCCTTAGGACAAGCCCCCTACGAGCAGTACTTC. Protein sequence: CATTWPLGQAPYEQYF.

The chain joins TRBV30 to TRBJ2-1; 7 positions agree with TRBD2. V shed 2 bases and J 7 bases; nucleotides not matched to a gene: 5. The CDR3 has 13 residues. The V gene's germline CDR1 is GTSNPN and CDR2 SVGIG (reference sequence). This CDR3 reads CAWSPRLANEQFF. The CDR3 bases are TGTGCCTGGAGTCCACGACTAGCTAATGAGCAGTTCTTC.

CDR3: CASSPRDGGSGANVLTF. In nucleotides, the CDR3 is TGTGCCAGCAGTCCTCGGGACGGGGGCTCTGGGGCCAACGTCCTGACTTTC. V is TRBV27 and J is TRBJ2-6; tentatively, D is TRBD2 (6 bases). Trimming removed 5 bases at V and 0 bases at J, with 14 bases between. Germline lookup yields CDR1 MNHEY and CDR2 SMNVEV (reference sequence). CDR3 length: 17 residues.